This T cell receptor beta chain was profiled in a study of cytomegalovirus exposure and HLA in healthy donors listed by TCRdb under 2017. General notes on the study: In an earlier analysis of under 600 of the donors, around 290 Gb of sequence data and 95 million to 130 million unique TCR beta sequences from about 179 million T cells were reported. Donor age, sex, ethnicity and CMV serostatus were collected together with the repertoire data. To predict cytomegalovirus infection status, the study brought together high-throughput TCR immunosequencing, statistical association of individual TCRs with disease status, and machine learning. The later analysis used no new phenotypic data to find candidate immune exposures, relying instead on TCR beta sequences and their occurrence across donors. All discovery cohort repertoires had been generated on a single sequencing platform. A later genetic analysis took genome-wide SNP genotypes for about 65% of the 666 donors and used that subset as a discovery cohort. A later analysis re-analyzed previously published TCR beta repertoires from roughly 690 donors and added high-resolution HLA genotyping to study TCR occurrence patterns. The T cell repertoires of 666 subjects were profiled by immunosequencing and related to cytomegalovirus serostatus. The number of typed donors differed by locus: about 620-640 for A, B, C, DRB1 and DQB1; 522 for DQA1; approximately 600 for DPA1; and some 430 for DPB1. About 280 gigabases of sequencing data and around 88 million unique TCR sequences made up an early release that covered 500 to 650 HLA-typed donors. An earlier analysis of around 580 of the donors used high-throughput TCR beta sequencing to judge whether each TCR beta V gene segment behaved as functional or pseudogenic. Besides the first cohort of approximately 710 subjects, a separate validation cohort made up of 120 different subjects was used. Among about 400 genotyped donors of the cohort, an average of around 250,000 unique TCR beta nucleotide sequences was sequenced per donor, of which about 18% were non-productive. Of the roughly 390 genotyped donors, roughly 80% were placed in the genetic ancestry cluster associated with self-reported Caucasian donors. The aim of the study was to test whether cataloging public T cell receptors could identify signatures of past pathogen exposure. Both class I and class II loci were covered by HLA typing, at four-digit resolution. About five DR-DQ haplotypes were treated as single units for association and clustering because of strong linkage in the cohort.

The CDR3 starts with the cysteine, ends with the phenylalanine, and has 14 residues. CDR3 DNA is the only sequence kept; it has 42 bases, read in frame from the first base. As encoded in the germline V gene (reference sequence), CDR1 is GTSNPN while CDR2 is SVGIG. Germline trimming amounts to 6 bases on V and 9 bases on J, with 12 as the count of junction bases outside the gene matches. The cohort was made up of about 670 healthy bone marrow donors. At the time of sampling, all cohort members were nominally healthy, though unrecorded immune exposures were likely present. The donor was CMV seropositive and belonged to the group of about 290 seropositive cohort members. Every donor gave a peripheral blood sample, and the peripheral blood mononuclear cells from that sample were used for TCR beta sequencing. Genomic DNA was extracted from the blood cell samples with the Qiagen DNeasy Blood Extraction Kit.

This clone was observed a few times. Its antigen is still unknown. Qualities for individual bases were not recorded, and no much larger clone is one base off. Findings and caveats that apply to the study as a whole: A later genetic analysis reported fewer N-insertions in productive TCRs among donors in an Asian-associated ancestry cluster than the roughly 620-donor mean. CMV serostatus was the only immune exposure information available for the cohort. Across donors, most TCR sequences were observed very rarely, whereas some public TCRs were present in many individuals. In a later analysis, HLA-associated TCR beta chains were found to be more clonally expanded and to have lower generation probabilities than equally common non-associated chains. Specific HLA alleles were associated with 16,951 TCR beta sequences at a false discovery rate of 0.05 in a later analysis. In vitro tests confirmed that a few of the cytomegalovirus-associated TCR beta chains recognize cytomegalovirus antigens. An association between a missense DCLRE1C variant and V-gene and J-gene trimming of TCR beta chains was found in a later genetic analysis and replicated in an independent cohort. A later analysis found that most CMV-associated TCR beta chains appeared HLA-restricted, with HLA associations seemingly driven largely by CMV exposure. In a later analysis, the rate of TCR association differed among HLA loci, with DRB1 alleles having the most associated TCRs and HLA-C alleles having the fewest. A further reported finding was that TCR beta sequences accurately predicted the HLA-A and HLA-B alleles for most subjects in the first cohort. Linkage disequilibrium might explain the correlated functional status among segregating V segments, but an unknown experimental factor could not be excluded. Assigning TCR associations to individual alleles was difficult when HLA alleles, especially DR and DQ, strongly co-occurred. Some IMGT-functional V segments, including TRBV6-2 and TRBV6-3, could not be told apart with the 87-base-pair reads, so those segments were excluded. The study listed 150 to 200 TCR beta chains as associated with cytomegalovirus. Only TCR beta chains were sequenced in this cohort, and the absence of alpha or paired-chain data limited detectable features. The earlier analysis of around 600 of the donors excluded some 16 rarely observed V segments, including chromosome 9 orphons, because counts were too low. HLA typing was unavailable for some donors at each locus, so association tests used only the typed subset. A cluster of highly shared sequence variants was judged likely to be a technical artifact of the sequencing pipeline. In an earlier analysis of some 500 of the donors, most TCR beta V segments appeared in productive rearrangements about 87% or about 30% of the time, broadly matching IMGT annotations. According to the authors, the approach could potentially be generalized to other disease states and immunological phenotypes. Sequencing depth was assumed to be roughly uniform across donors in the presence/absence analyses, though that assumption may not hold. A later analysis reported that several top co-occurrence clusters appeared linked to parvovirus B19, influenza, CMV and Epstein-Barr virus. In both the original and validation cohorts, the classifier was reported to diagnose cytomegalovirus status with high specificity and sensitivity.

Library creation used the immunoSEQ multiplex PCR assay. For the multiplex PCR, a mixture combining 60 forward primers for TCR Vbeta segments and 13 reverse primers for TCR Jbeta segments was used. The CDR3 region of rearranged TCR beta genes was amplified from genomic DNA by a multiplex PCR assay. The amplified TCR beta libraries were sequenced on the Illumina HiSeq System as 87-base-pair reads. Processing in the source paper ran as follows. A later analysis counted tens of millions of unique TCR beta chains across the 670 or so repertoires, and some 11 million of these chains were shared by at least two donors. To remove PCR and sequencing errors, raw reads were error-corrected and collapsed into unique sequences using a nearest-neighbor algorithm that merged closely related sequences. To assign V, D and J gene segments, CDR3 sequences were aligned to IMGT reference sequences. Each retained sequence needed at least a six-nucleotide match to both a V gene segment and a J gene segment. Rearrangements were classified as productive when the CDR3 lacked stop codons and remained in frame with V and J, and all other rearrangements were classified as non-productive. CDR3 was defined by IMGT convention, running from the second conserved V-encoded cysteine to the conserved J-encoded phenylalanine. Sequences without an unambiguous match to a single V gene segment were excluded from the earlier analysis of 500 to 700 of the donors. In an earlier analysis of some 590 of the donors, V segments were called functional above 56.7% productive rearrangements and were called segregating when the between-donor standard deviation exceeded 5%. A statistical classification framework was built for diagnosing cytomegalovirus status from the catalog of TCR beta chain sequences. In a later analysis, TCR nucleotide sequences were compared against IMGT/GENE-DB human TR gene sequences so that V and J genes could be assigned. Using the TCRdist pipeline, a later analysis assigned CDR3 sequences along with most-parsimonious VDJ recombination scenarios. In a later analysis, each TCR beta chain was defined by its CDR3 amino acid sequence together with its V-gene family, and reads lacking a unique V-gene family were excluded. To address suspected cross-contamination and a sequencing artifact, a later analysis removed a few hundred highly shared, low-generation-probability nucleotide sequences. A later analysis calculated a clonal expansion index for each public chain from normalized within-repertoire ranks of inferred template counts. Generation probabilities in a later analysis came from a VDJ recombination model fitted to out-of-frame rearrangements, and those results were checked against IGoR. Hypergeometric tests were used in a later analysis to score TCR-TCR, TCR-HLA and TCR-CMV co-occurrence, with a repertoire-size bias correction applied to the TCR pairs. A later analysis estimated false discovery rates by permuting HLA or CMV assignments 20 times. In a later analysis, co-occurring TCRs were grouped using DBSCAN, with TCRdist sequence similarity added in when clustering inside HLA-allele-positive subsets. Repertoires with fewer than 30,000 or more than 120,000 public chains were left out of co-occurrence clustering, as were five repertoires with anomalous nucleotide sharing. In its TCRdb copy, this immuneACCESS table keeps in-frame sequences only and misses some clones. Where compared with another copy, unresolved V genes explain less than half of these, and the others have no known cause. V, J and clone size reflect that table, while D and trimming were determined from the DNA. This sample holds 60,000 to 75,000 clones; less than 80% were observed only once. The leading ten clones occupy roughly 12% of the sample.

The receptor's source is a woman aged 35 to 49 in good health and CMV-seropositive. The rearrangement combines TRBV30 with TRBJ1-3; the central 9 bases match TRBD1. The sample taken for sequencing was PBMCs. Read as DNA, the sequence is TGTGCCTGCGAGACCCCTGGGACAGGGATCACCATATATTTT. Its product reads: CACETPGTGITIYF.